This is a list of T cell receptor beta chains from one sample in a study of identical twins. TCRdb independently ran MiXCR on the 5' RACE reads; one entry per CDR3 protein. The sample carries fewer than 500,000 distinct CDR3 sequences, roughly an eighth recorded once. These data were also filed under a second study, of yellow fever vaccine responses in identical twins.

The specimen sequenced was CD4+ T cells sorted from blood. The receptors stem from a woman under 30 in good health. The CDR3 runs from the conserved cysteine through the conserved F or W. D genes are given only for firm matches. Size is stated for part of the rows, as once, few or many counts, or as a class when the clone is expanded.

d_call,v_call,cdr3_length,j_call,clone_size,cdr3_nt,cdr3_aa
-,TRBV6-1,18,TRBJ2-1,few,TGTGCCAGCAGTCCCCTAAGGGAGCGCCCTAGCTCCTACAATGAGCAGTTCTTC,CASSPLRERPSSYNEQFF
-,TRBV20-1,13,TRBJ2-3,few,TGCAGTGCTAGAGAGGGTCGTCCAGATACGCAGTATTTT,CSAREGRPDTQYF
-,TRBV3-1,16,TRBJ2-5,many,TGTGCCAGCAGCCAAGGAAAGGATAGGGCCCAAGAGACCCAGTACTTC,CASSQGKDRAQETQYF
-,TRBV20-1,14,TRBJ2-5,-,TGCAGTGCTACTCCGGGAGACACAGGAGAGACCCAGTACTTC,CSATPGDTGETQYF
-,TRBV7-6,16,TRBJ2-2,few,TGTGCCAGCAGCCCTCGAACAGGGACCGGCACCGGGGAGCTGTTTTTT,CASSPRTGTGTGELFF
-,TRBV30,16,TRBJ2-5,-,TGTGCCTGGAGTTTCGGACAGCCGGGACTACAAGAGACCCAGTACTTC,CAWSFGQPGLQETQYF
-,TRBV4-3,15,TRBJ1-2,-,TGCGCCAGCAGCCAAGGAGTTACAGGGACCTATGGCTACACCTTC,CASSQGVTGTYGYTF
-,TRBV5-5,15,TRBJ2-5,many,TGTGCCAGCAGCTTTTCCATTGAGGGACGTAGAACCCAGTACTTC,CASSFSIEGRRTQYF
-,TRBV12-3/TRBV12-4,15,TRBJ1-1,-,TGTGCCAGCAGTTTCGGGGCTAACGGGAACACTGAAGCTTTCTTT,CASSFGANGNTEAFF
-,TRBV20-1,10,TRBJ2-1,few,TGCAGTGCTGTGGACAATGAGCAGTTCTTC,CSAVDNEQFF
TRBD2,TRBV5-5,15,TRBJ2-3,few,TGTGCCAGCAGGGGAGGGGTGGTCAGCACAGATACGCAGTATTTT,CASRGGVVSTDTQYF
-,TRBV5-1,15,TRBJ2-1,few,TGCGCCAGCAGCTCAAATAGTAGGACCTACAATGAGCAGTTCTTC,CASSSNSRTYNEQFF
-,TRBV20-1,12,TRBJ2-7,-,TGCAGTGCTGCCCTGACAGACTACGAGCAGTACTTC,CSAALTDYEQYF
TRBD1,TRBV29-1,13,TRBJ2-7,few,TGCAGCGTTGAATCTCGGGACAGCTACGAGCAGTACTTC,CSVESRDSYEQYF